This entry features one T cell receptor beta chain sequence. The data stem from a study of shared clonotypes between healthy human individuals. Sequenced by immunoSEQ multiplex PCR; TCRdb stores in-frame clones only, minus some. The sample consists of over a million clones, roughly 95% of them appearing once. This sequence was found in a man in his thirties or forties in good health. Material: naive CD4+ T cells sorted from blood. Indicated subset: CD45RA+ positively selected.

The CDR3, as DNA: TGTGCCAGCAGCTTTTGGGGAGGGGCGCTCGATGAGACCCAGTACTTC. Amino acids: CASSFWGGALDETQYF. The genes are TRBV7-9 and TRBJ2-5; 7 nucleotides align to TRBD2. The trim removed 3 bases at V and 5 bases at J, leaving 12 bases unmatched. CDR3 length equals 16 residues. Germline V gene lookup returns CDR1 SEHNR and CDR2 FQNEAQ (reference sequence). Filled out from reference TRBV7-9 and TRBJ2-5, the complete variable domain reads DTGVSQNPRHKITKRGQNVTFRCDPISEHNRLYWYRQTLGQGPEFLTYFQNEAQLEKSRLLSDRFSAERPKGSFSTLEIQRTEQGDSAMYLCASSFWGGALDETQYFGPGTRLLVL.